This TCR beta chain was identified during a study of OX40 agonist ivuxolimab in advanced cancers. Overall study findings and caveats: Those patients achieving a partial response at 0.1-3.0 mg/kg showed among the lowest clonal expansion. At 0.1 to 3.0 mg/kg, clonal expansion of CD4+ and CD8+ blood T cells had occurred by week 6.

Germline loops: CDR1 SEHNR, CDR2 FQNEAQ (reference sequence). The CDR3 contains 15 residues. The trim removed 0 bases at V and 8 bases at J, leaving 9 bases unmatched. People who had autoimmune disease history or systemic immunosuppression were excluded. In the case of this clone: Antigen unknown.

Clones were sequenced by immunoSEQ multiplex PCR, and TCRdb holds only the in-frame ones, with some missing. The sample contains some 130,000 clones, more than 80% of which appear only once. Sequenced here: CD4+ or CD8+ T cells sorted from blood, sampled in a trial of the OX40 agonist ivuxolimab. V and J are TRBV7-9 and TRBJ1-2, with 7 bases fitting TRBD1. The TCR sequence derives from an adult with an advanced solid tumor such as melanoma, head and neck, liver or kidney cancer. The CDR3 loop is CASSLAATGQRGYTF. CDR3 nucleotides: TGTGCCAGCAGCTTAGCGGCGACAGGGCAGAGAGGCTACACCTTC.